The T cell receptor beta chain described here comes from a study of T cell changes during pregnancy in multiple sclerosis. TCRdb's copy holds only in-frame clones and misses some; the assay was immunoSEQ multiplex PCR. The sample contains tens of thousands of clones, roughly 90% of which appear only once. The input for sequencing was CD4+ T cells from peripheral blood mononuclear cells, taken before pregnancy. The TCR sequence derives from a female donor with multiple sclerosis, enrolled in a pregnancy study.

CDR3 DNA sequence: TGCGCCAGCACCGCCAGTTACAGGGGAAGTTCACCCCTCCACTTT. Amino acid sequence: CASTASYRGSSPLHF. The chain employs TRBV4-1 and TRBJ1-6; 7 bases agree with TRBD1. The CDR3 has 15 residues. The germline CDR1 and CDR2 sequences are MGHRA and YSYEKL. V lost 7 bases, J lost 9 bases, and 12 bases stayed unmatched.